A single sample is the source of the 20 T cell receptor beta chains below, sequenced in a study of monozygotic twins with cystic fibrosis. Some clones are missing from TCRdb's copy, which holds only in-frame ones; the method was immunoSEQ multiplex PCR. The sample yields about 32,000 clones, just over 95% seen once. The sequencing input was blood. The origin of the receptors is a girl aged 2-10 years with cystic fibrosis.

The chain combines TRBV6-5 with TRBJ1-1, with D hard to call. CDR3 size: 10 residues. The V end lost 8 bases, the J end lost 8 bases, and 9 bases lay between the germline ends. CDR1 MNHEY and CDR2 SVGAGI come from the germline V gene. The CDR3 sequence is CASGETEAFF. CDR3 sequence (DNA): TGTGCCAGCGGGGAGACGGAAGCTTTCTTT.

The V and J genes are TRBV2 and TRBJ1-2; D unclear. The ends were cut back, 2 bases at V and 4 bases at J, with 2 bases in the middle. Germline assignment: CDR1 SNHLY and CDR2 FYNNEI. This CDR3 has 11 residues. The CDR3 nucleotides are TGTGCCAGCAGTGAACCCTATGGCTACACCTTC. Protein sequence: CASSEPYGYTF. Combining the CDR3 with reference TRBV2 and TRBJ1-2 gives the whole variable domain EPEVTQTPSHQVTQMGQEVILRCVPISNHLYFYWYRQILGQKVEFLVSFYNNEISEKSEIFDDQFSVERPDGSNFTLKIRSTKLEDSAMYFCASSEPYGYTFGSGTRLTVV.

V usage is TRBV6-6 and J usage is TRBJ1-1; 8 bases fit TRBD1. The CDR3 length is 15 residues. V was clipped by 4 bases and J by 0 bases; unmatched bases: 4. Germline loops: CDR1 MNHNY, CDR2 SVGAGI (reference sequence). This chain's CDR3 is CASSSTGVVNTEAFF. The CDR3 DNA follows: TGTGCCAGCAGTTCGACAGGGGTCGTGAACACTGAAGCTTTCTTT.

This chain uses TRBV28 with TRBJ2-5, with 12 bases matching TRBD2. Germline CDR1 MDHEN, CDR2 SYDVKM. The CDR3 is 15 amino acids. J lost 7 bases, V lost 6 bases, and 9 bases had no gene match. CDR3 DNA: TGTGCCAGCAGGTTCCTAGCGGGAGGGGAAGGGACCCAGTACTTC. This translates into CASRFLAGGEGTQYF.

V gene TRBV30 combines with J gene TRBJ2-7; D possibly uses TRBD1 or TRBD2 (6 bases each). The CDR3 is 12 amino acids. CDR1 is GTSNPN and CDR2 is SVGIG in the germline V gene (reference sequence). Trimming left V 7 bases short and J 5 bases short, with 15 bases between. The CDR3 protein is CASSQRGDEQYF. Here the CDR3 DNA reads TGTGCCTCCTCCCAGAGGGGGGACGAGCAGTACTTC.

The chain employs TRBV5-1 and TRBJ2-7; tentative D call: TRBD2 (6 bases). Per germline, CDR1 SGHRS and CDR2 YFSETQ. Trimming removed 5 bases from V and 0 bases from J, with 15 bases in between. The CDR3 length is 15 residues. The CDR3 bases are TGCGCCAGCAGAAACCGGGACTCTGGCTCCTACGAGCAGTACTTC. This sequence encodes CASRNRDSGSYEQYF.

The chain links TRBV28 to TRBJ1-1; no definite D call. Germline V gene lookup returns CDR1 MDHEN and CDR2 SYDVKM. The CDR3 spans 14 residues. V dropped 6 bases and J dropped 1 base, with 12 bases sitting between them. The CDR3 is CASRFWGGNTEAFF. The CDR3 region has the DNA TGTGCCAGCAGGTTTTGGGGAGGGAACACTGAAGCTTTCTTT.

The genes are TRBV28 and TRBJ2-7; D may correspond to TRBD1 or TRBD2 (5 bases each). The V end was cut by 6 bases, the J end by 3 bases, with 12 bases between. This CDR3 spans 13 amino acids. Germline-derived CDR1 and CDR2 are MDHEN and SYDVKM. CDR3 sequence reads: CASRKRDGYEQYF. The CDR3 DNA sequence: TGTGCCAGCAGAAAGAGGGACGGCTACGAGCAGTACTTC.

The V call is TRBV4-1, the J call TRBJ2-1; 12 bases fit TRBD2. V shed 6 bases and J 0 bases; nucleotides not matched to a gene: 21. Germline lookup yields CDR1 MGHRA and CDR2 YSYEKL. The CDR3 is made up of 22 amino acids. The CDR3: CASRFDFSWELAGGSSYNEQFF. In DNA form, the CDR3 reads TGCGCCAGCAGGTTCGACTTCTCCTGGGAACTAGCGGGAGGTAGCTCCTACAATGAGCAGTTCTTC.

This chain connects TRBV6-1 to TRBJ2-4; D call uncertain. The V gene lost 2 bases and the J gene lost 2 bases, with 22 bases spanning the gap. The CDR3 extends over 19 amino acids. Germline CDR1 and CDR2: MNHNS and SASEGT. The CDR3 coding sequence is TGTGCCAGCAGTGAACGTGGTAGCCTTAACCAACGAACCAAAAACATTCAGTACTTC. It codes for CASSERGSLNQRTKNIQYF.

The rearrangement joins TRBV5-4 to TRBJ2-7; D is unclear. CDR1 is SGHNT and CDR2 is YYREEE in the germline V gene (reference sequence). This CDR3 spans 12 amino acids. With 2 bases removed from V and 9 bases from J, the gap between germline ends came to 12 bases. CDR3 sequence: CASSFGPMGQYF. Here the CDR3 DNA reads TGTGCCAGCAGCTTTGGTCCCATGGGGCAGTACTTC.

The CDR3 reads CATFSPTENTEAFF. In DNA, the CDR3 is TGTGCCACCTTTTCCCCGACAGAGAACACTGAAGCTTTCTTT. The J gene is TRBJ1-1, the V gene TRBV10-3, with D possibly matching TRBD1 (5 bases). Per germline, CDR1 ENHRY and CDR2 SYGVKD. The CDR3 length is 14 residues. V lost 10 bases, J lost 1 base, and 16 bases lay in between.

This chain connects TRBV6-5 to TRBJ2-1; TRBD1 matches at 7 bases. Germline CDR1 MNHEY, CDR2 SVGAGI. The CDR3 runs to 16 residues. Trimming removed 2 bases from V and 7 bases from J; junction bases left unmatched: 11. The chain's CDR3 is CASSYSSWDSLNEQFF. CDR3 nucleotide sequence: TGTGCCAGCAGTTACAGCAGCTGGGACAGTCTTAATGAGCAGTTCTTC.

The chain carries TRBV4-2 and TRBJ2-2; 13 nucleotides agree with TRBD2. V shed 3 bases, J shed 8 bases, and the junction held 6 bases outside the gene matches. The CDR3 is 16 residues long. Germline V gene lookup returns CDR1 LGHNA and CDR2 YNFKEQ. The CDR3: CASSQTGLAGVGELFF. The CDR3, as DNA: TGTGCCAGCAGCCAGACCGGACTAGCGGGAGTAGGGGAGCTGTTTTTT.

The chain uses TRBV29-1 and TRBJ2-5; D possibly corresponds to TRBD1 (5 bases). Judging by the DNA end, TRBJ2-7 fits better; the J call may be wrong. CDR3 length: 12 residues. Germline V gives CDR1 SQVTM, CDR2 ANQGSEA. CDR3 sequence: CSVKSTEYEQYF. CDR3 DNA: TGCAGCGTTAAATCGACAGAGTACGAGCAGTACTTC.

The chain links TRBV5-1 to TRBJ2-5; 10 nucleotides line up with TRBD2. Germline V gene data show CDR1 as SGHRS and CDR2 as YFSETQ. The CDR3 totals 15 residues. The ends lost 3 bases at V and 3 bases at J; junction bases unmatched: 5. The CDR3 DNA sequence: TGCGCCAGCAGCTCAGGTGGACTAGCGGAAGAGACCCAGTACTTC. Translating it yields CASSSGGLAEETQYF.

The chain has TRBV27 and TRBJ2-7; TRBD2 aligns across 11 bases. The germline V gene has CDR1 MNHEY and CDR2 SMNVEV (reference sequence). V was pared by 4 bases and J by 2 bases, with 7 bases of the junction left unmatched. The CDR3 loop spans 16 amino acids. This CDR3 is CASSSATSGIPYEQYF. The CDR3 DNA reads TGTGCCAGCAGTTCCGCGACTAGCGGGATACCCTACGAGCAGTACTTC.

The CDR3, as DNA: TGTGCCAGCAGGCCTGCTCCAGGGAGCTCGGGCTATGGCTACACCTTC. Amino acid sequence: CASRPAPGSSGYGYTF. The rearrangement uses TRBV28 and TRBJ1-2, with D tentatively TRBD1 (5 bases). The V end lost 6 bases, the J end lost 4 bases, and 21 bases lay between the germline ends. The CDR3 spans 16 residues. Germline V gene lookup returns CDR1 MDHEN and CDR2 SYDVKM.

This chain links TRBV9 with TRBJ2-1; 11 positions agree with TRBD2. Germline V CDR1 and CDR2: SGDLS, YYNGEE. Losses at the gene ends were 3 bases for V and 3 bases for J; bases not matched to a gene: 2. The CDR3 is 15 amino acids. CDR3 residues: CASSEGLAVYNEQFF. In DNA form, the CDR3 reads TGTGCCAGCAGCGAGGGACTAGCGGTCTACAATGAGCAGTTCTTC.

J is TRBJ2-2 and V is TRBV19; D remains ambiguous. V shed 2 bases and J shed 1 base, with 8 bases lying between them. The germline gives CDR1 LNHDA, CDR2 SQIVND (reference sequence). The CDR3 is 15 amino acids. CDR3 nucleotides: TGTGCCAGTAGTATATACGCCGGGAACACCGGGGAGCTGTTTTTT. Encoded protein: CASSIYAGNTGELFF.